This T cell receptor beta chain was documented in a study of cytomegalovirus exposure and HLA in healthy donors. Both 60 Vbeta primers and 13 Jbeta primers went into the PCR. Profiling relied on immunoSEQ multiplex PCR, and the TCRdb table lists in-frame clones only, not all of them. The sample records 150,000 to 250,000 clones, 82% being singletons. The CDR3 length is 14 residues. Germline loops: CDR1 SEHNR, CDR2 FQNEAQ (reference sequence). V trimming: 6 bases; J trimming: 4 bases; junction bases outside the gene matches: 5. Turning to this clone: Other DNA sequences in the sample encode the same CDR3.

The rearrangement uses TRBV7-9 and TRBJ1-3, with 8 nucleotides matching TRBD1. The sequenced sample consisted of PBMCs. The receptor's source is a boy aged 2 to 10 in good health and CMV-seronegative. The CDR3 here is CASSPQGGGNTIYF. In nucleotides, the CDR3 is TGTGCCAGCAGTCCACAGGGGGGAGGAAACACCATATATTTT.